This T cell receptor (beta chain) appears in the sequencing data of a study of technical replicates of blood from a few donors. TCRdb's table, derived via immunoSEQ multiplex PCR, lists solely in-frame clones and lacks some. The sample has 60,000 to 95,000 clones; around 91% are singletons. CDR1 and CDR2 (germline): SGHNT, YENEEA. Germline trimming cut 6 bases from V and 5 bases from J; bases unmatched to any gene: 7. The CDR3 covers 15 residues. The chain has TRBV11-3 and TRBJ2-1, with 10 positions matching TRBD1. This TCR was sampled from a human donor in good health. Some clones in this sample may be carry-over from other donors' samples. Sequenced sample: T cells isolated from PBMCs. The CDR3 reads CASRPSGTGDNEQFF. DNA for the CDR3: TGTGCCAGCAGGCCATCCGGGACAGGGGACAATGAGCAGTTCTTC.